The clone carrying this TCR beta chain was detected once. This CDR3 is 15 amino acids long. Trimming removed 4 bases from V and 0 bases from J, with 12 bases in between. Looked up from germline, CDR1 is SNHLY and CDR2 is FYNNEI. Libraries were prepared by immunoSEQ multiplex PCR; TCRdb keeps only in-frame clonotypes and omits some of them. Of 140,000 to 150,000 clones listed, around 86% are singletons. The record originates from a study of blood T cell repertoires in COVID-19. Study as a whole: Samples came from the United States, Italy and Spain, spanning acute and convalescent COVID-19. PBMCs, B-cell-depleted T cells, or T cells provided the cDNA or gDNA that made up the material.

Those enrolled, adults aged roughly 18 to 89 years, came from 20 to 25 US areas. Allocation to cohorts depended on clinical history reported by the participants. Sequenced input: PBMCs or T cells enriched from blood (not recorded which). The chain employs TRBV2 and TRBJ2-5; D not certain. This TCR was recovered from a man in his sixties who had recovered from COVID-19. The CDR3 loop is CASSGYTNNQETQYF. In nucleotides, the CDR3 is TGTGCCAGCAGTGGGTACACTAATAACCAAGAGACCCAGTACTTC.